These T cell receptor beta chains were read from a single sample in a study of response to subunit inactivated influenza vaccine. TCRdb used MiXCR to reprocess the RT-PCR reads, holding one entry per CDR3 protein. The repertoire holds about 700,000 distinct CDR3 sequences, around 15% seen once, with 7.5% to 9% in the top ten. The sequencing used PBMCs from blood, collected roughly 15 days before vaccination. The source of these receptors is a man aged 50 to 60 who received an inactivated influenza vaccine. Each CDR3 is given with its conserved first and last residue. Each record gives: V gene, J gene, CDR3 protein.

TRBV25-1	TRBJ2-7	CASSELASGRLSYEQYF
TRBV9	TRBJ2-3	CASSAQTSTTQYF
TRBV28	TRBJ1-1	CASSFGALGNTEAFF
TRBV12-3/TRBV12-4	TRBJ2-1	CASSLRGEQFF
TRBV18	TRBJ2-1	CASSRTNGEDNEQFF
TRBV7-8	TRBJ1-4	CASSRSSRTGYNEKLFF
TRBV6-1	TRBJ2-5	CASSPRVAEKTQYF
TRBV12-3/TRBV12-4	TRBJ2-2	CASSRTGGVTGELFF
TRBV7-2	TRBJ1-2	CASSRRAGTVSNYGYTF
TRBV4-3	TRBJ2-2	CASSQGNSNTGELFF
TRBV11-2	TRBJ2-3	CASSLVHGGSTDTQYF
TRBV14	TRBJ2-7	CASSQALTSWSYEQYF
TRBV5-6	TRBJ1-2	CASSLAPGTGDGYTF
TRBV3-1	TRBJ2-6	CASSQDRGGAAGANVLTF
TRBV7-2	TRBJ2-5	CASSNNAWVREAQYF
TRBV5-1	TRBJ1-5	CASSLGANQPQHF
TRBV5-5	TRBJ2-1	CASSPERGNEQFF
TRBV28	TRBJ1-1	CASSLPVAGRDTEAFF
TRBV12-3/TRBV12-4	TRBJ1-4	CASSLGGLSWSGKLFF
TRBV6-1	TRBJ2-1	CASSPLGLAGENEQFF
TRBV6-2/TRBV6-3	TRBJ2-1	CASSFRGNHNEQFF
TRBV4-3	TRBJ2-3	CASSPRHTDTQYF
TRBV20-1	TRBJ2-1	CSALLLQGTMNNEQFF
TRBV4-2	TRBJ2-3	CASSQDRLGSTDTQYF
TRBV5-1	TRBJ2-7	CASSSGQGTYEQYF
TRBV2	TRBJ2-3	CASTEQGLLTDTQYF
TRBV12-3/TRBV12-4	TRBJ1-1	CASSPTSTEAFF
TRBV6-1	TRBJ1-3	CASRILTGGAGNTIYF
TRBV28	TRBJ1-5	CASSILDRVHQPQHF
TRBV4-2	TRBJ2-7	CASSQGLTREVEQYF
TRBV5-1	TRBJ2-3	CASSLDRGMFDTQYF
TRBV6-1	TRBJ1-6	CASSKSGTGARSWNSPLHF
TRBV15	TRBJ2-1	CATSKPSGLVGQFF
TRBV2	TRBJ2-1	CASSDAGGSYNEQFF
TRBV7-9	TRBJ2-7	CASSRDGNSYEQYF
TRBV20-1	TRBJ2-7	CSARVTGPTYEQYF
TRBV12-3/TRBV12-4	TRBJ2-7	CASRTGTLSQQYF